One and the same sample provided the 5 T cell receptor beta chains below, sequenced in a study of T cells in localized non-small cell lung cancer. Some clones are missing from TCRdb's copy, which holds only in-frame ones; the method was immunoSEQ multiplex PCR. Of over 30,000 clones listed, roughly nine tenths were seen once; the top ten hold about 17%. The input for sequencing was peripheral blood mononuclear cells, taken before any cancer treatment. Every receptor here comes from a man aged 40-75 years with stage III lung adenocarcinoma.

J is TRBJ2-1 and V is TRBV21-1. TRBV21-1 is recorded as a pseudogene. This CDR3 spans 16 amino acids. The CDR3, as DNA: TGTGCCAGCAGCAAGGACCACCGAAAAAACTACAATGAGCAGTTCTTC. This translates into CASSKDHRKNYNEQFF.

Here the CDR3 DNA reads TGTGCCAGCAGCTTAGTGGAGAACACTGAAGCTTTCTTT. Its translation: CASSLVENTEAFF. The chain combines TRBV11-1 with TRBJ1-1; D gene uncertain. Germline V gene sequence: CDR1 SGHAT, CDR2 FQDESV (reference sequence). V lost 1 base to trimming and J lost 1 base, with 4 bases between them. The CDR3 covers 13 residues.

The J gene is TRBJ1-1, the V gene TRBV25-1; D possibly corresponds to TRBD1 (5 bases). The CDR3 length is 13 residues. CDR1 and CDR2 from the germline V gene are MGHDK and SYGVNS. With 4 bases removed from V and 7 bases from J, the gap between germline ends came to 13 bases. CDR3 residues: CASSVAGKDEAFF. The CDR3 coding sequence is TGTGCCAGCAGTGTTGCAGGGAAAGATGAAGCTTTCTTT.

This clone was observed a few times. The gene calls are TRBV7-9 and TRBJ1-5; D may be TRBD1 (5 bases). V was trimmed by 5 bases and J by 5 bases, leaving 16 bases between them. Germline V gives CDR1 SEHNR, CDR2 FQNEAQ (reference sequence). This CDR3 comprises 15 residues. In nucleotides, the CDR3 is TGTGCCAGCAGCCCGGGGGTTGGGTTGGATCAGCCCCAGCATTTT. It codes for CASSPGVGLDQPQHF.

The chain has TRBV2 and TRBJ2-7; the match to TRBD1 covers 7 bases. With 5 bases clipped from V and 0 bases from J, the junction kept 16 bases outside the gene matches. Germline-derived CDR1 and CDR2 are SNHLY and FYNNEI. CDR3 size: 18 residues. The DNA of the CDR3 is TGTGCCAGCAGTAAAAAACCAACCACAGGGGCCCGCTCCTACGAGCAGTACTTC. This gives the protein CASSKKPTTGARSYEQYF.